The entry below describes one TCR beta chain. The target antigen is unknown. The sample originates from a study of shared clonotypes between healthy human individuals. Study conclusions and caveats: Represented diversity, genetic and exposure-history alike, was limited by few donors.

Trimming left V 1 base short and J 10 bases short, with 11 bases between. This CDR3 spans 13 amino acids. Per the germline V gene, CDR1 is MGHRA and CDR2 is YSYEKL. The protocol was immunoSEQ multiplex PCR, while the TCRdb copy is restricted to in-frame clones and leaves out a portion. The sample holds approximately 460,000 clones; approximately 71% are singletons and the top ten take around 12%. The sample comprised PBMCs. This TCR was sampled from a woman between 35 and 50 years old in good health. Some clones in this sample may be carry-over from other donors' samples. The chain uses TRBV4-1 and TRBJ2-1; a possible D gene is TRBD2 (6 bases). In DNA form, the CDR3 reads TGCGCCAGCAGCCAAGTACGCGGGACCGAGCAGTTCTTC. Protein sequence: CASSQVRGTEQFF.